Below, 19 T cell receptor beta chains from the same sample are listed, as sequenced in a study of T cell responses to AZD1222 COVID-19 vaccine. TCRdb's copy holds only in-frame clones and misses some; the assay was immunoSEQ multiplex PCR. The sample carries over 100,000 clones, approximately 90% recorded once. The sample here was peripheral blood, taken on day 0 of AZD1222 vaccination. The origin of the receptors is an adult in good health.

The chain uses TRBV9 and TRBJ1-1; 9 bases match TRBD1. J gave up 4 bases and V 2 bases, and 6 bases lay outside the gene matches. The CDR3 is made up of 15 amino acids. The germline V gene encodes CDR1 SGDLS and CDR2 YYNGEE. The CDR3: CASSVDPTGGTEAFF. CDR3 in DNA: TGTGCCAGCAGCGTGGACCCGACAGGGGGCACTGAAGCTTTCTTT.

This clone was detected once. The identical CDR3 is also encoded by other nucleotide sequences in the sample. The gene calls are TRBV9 and TRBJ2-2; D is unresolved. The V and J ends lost 0 bases and 1 base respectively, with 7 bases between them. The CDR3 covers 15 residues. Per the germline V gene, CDR1 is SGDLS and CDR2 is YYNGEE. CDR3 nucleotides: TGTGCCAGCAGCGTAGTAGGGATGAACACCGGGGAGCTGTTTTTT. Its translation: CASSVVGMNTGELFF.

The rearrangement links TRBV28 to TRBJ2-7; 10 bases are a match to TRBD2. Germline CDR1 MDHEN, CDR2 SYDVKM. The CDR3 consists of 19 residues. V lost 6 bases, J lost 2 bases, and 19 bases stayed unmatched. Here the CDR3 DNA reads TGTGCCAGCAGCTCCTTTCGGCTAGCGGGAGCCACATACCCCTACGAGCAGTACTTC. This translates into CASSSFRLAGATYPYEQYF.

The chain recombines TRBV5-4 with TRBJ2-5, with 12 positions matching TRBD1. The CDR3 totals 16 residues. The germline gives CDR1 SGHNT, CDR2 YYREEE (reference sequence). Trimming cost V 3 bases and J 9 bases; bases outside gene matches: 12. The CDR3 here is CASSSRDRGRFEAQYF. DNA of the CDR3: TGTGCCAGCAGCTCACGGGACAGGGGGCGATTCGAGGCCCAGTACTTC.

This chain links TRBV3-1 (or the pseudogene TRBV3-2) with TRBJ1-1, with 9 bases matching TRBD1. The junction had 2 bases not matched to a gene; V was cut back by 3 bases and J by 12 bases. CDR3 length equals 11 residues. Germline CDR1 LGHDT, CDR2 YNNKEL (reference sequence). The CDR3 loop reads CASSQTGGPFF. The CDR3, as DNA: TGTGCCAGCAGCCAGACAGGGGGGCCTTTCTTT.

The chain employs TRBV7-9 and TRBJ1-6; tentatively, D is TRBD1 (5 bases). The V and J ends lost 5 bases and 9 bases respectively, with 17 bases between them. Germline V gene data show CDR1 as SEHNR and CDR2 as FQNEAQ (reference sequence). CDR3 length: 15 residues. The CDR3 DNA is TGTGCCAGCAGCCCCCCGGGATCTGGGGCTTCACCCCTCCACTTT. Protein product: CASSPPGSGASPLHF.

The V call is TRBV6-2 or TRBV6-3, the J call TRBJ1-1; D unclear. Between the trimmed V and J ends, which lost 6 bases and 8 bases, there was a span of 16 bases. CDR3 length: 13 amino acids. Per germline, CDR1 MNHEY and CDR2 SVGEGT. The chain's CDR3 is CASSLITGLEAFF. CDR3 DNA sequence: TGTGCCAGCAGCCTAATAACGGGTCTAGAAGCTTTCTTT.

The gene calls are TRBV5-6 and TRBJ1-2; TRBD1 aligns across 12 bases. Germline loops: CDR1 SGHDT, CDR2 YYEEEE. This CDR3 has 17 residues. The V segment lost 3 bases and the J segment 2 bases; nucleotides outside the gene matches: 8. CDR3 in amino acids: CASSSRDRGRRNYGYTF. DNA for the CDR3: TGTGCCAGCAGCTCTAGGGACAGGGGGCGCAGGAACTATGGCTACACCTTC.

The chain couples TRBV7-2 to TRBJ2-7; 12 bases align to TRBD2. V shed 4 bases, J shed 2 bases, and the junction held 6 bases outside the gene matches. The CDR3 has 16 amino acids. Germline CDR1 and CDR2: SGHTA and FQGNSA. DNA for the CDR3: TGTGCCAGCAGCTCCGTTCCTAGCGGGGGGGCCTACGAGCAGTACTTC. Amino acid sequence: CASSSVPSGGAYEQYF.

The chain has TRBV24-1 and TRBJ2-7, with D possibly TRBD1 on 5 matching bases. Trimming removed 4 bases at V and 3 bases at J, with 6 bases between. Germline assignment: CDR1 KGHDR and CDR2 SFDVKD. The CDR3 spans 12 residues. The CDR3 nucleotides are TGTGCCACCAGTGAAACAGGCTACGAGCAGTACTTC. This translates into CATSETGYEQYF.

The V gene is TRBV7-8, the J gene TRBJ1-4, with 7 positions matching TRBD1. The CDR3 has 15 residues. Per the germline V gene, CDR1 is SGHVS and CDR2 is FQNEAQ. The V segment lost 2 bases and the J segment 5 bases; nucleotides outside the gene matches: 5. Here the CDR3 reads CASSLRGQQNEKLFF. The DNA of the CDR3 is TGTGCCAGCAGCTTAAGGGGACAGCAGAATGAAAAACTGTTTTTT.

The V gene is TRBV6-5, the J gene TRBJ1-2; TRBD1 aligns across 10 bases. Germline V CDR1 and CDR2: MNHEY, SVGAGI. This CDR3 has 14 residues. V trimming: 6 bases; J trimming: 2 bases; junction bases outside the gene matches: 3. The CDR3 protein is CASRDRGQNYGYTF. CDR3 sequence (DNA): TGTGCCAGCAGAGACAGGGGGCAGAACTATGGCTACACCTTC.

The chain uses TRBV7-2 and TRBJ2-5; the D call may be TRBD1 or TRBD2 (5 bases each). CDR1 is SGHTA, CDR2 FQGNSA, per germline. V was trimmed by 4 bases and J by 0 bases, leaving 12 bases between them. The CDR3 contains 15 residues. The CDR3, as DNA: TGTGCCAGCAGCTCCGGGACGGCGTACCAAGAGACCCAGTACTTC. Translated, it gives CASSSGTAYQETQYF. The full variable domain, rest sourced from reference TRBV7-2 and TRBJ2-5, is GAGVSQSPSNKVTEKGKDVELRCDPISGHTALYWYRQSLGQGLEFLIYFQGNSAPDKSGLPSDRFSAERTGGSVSTLTIQRTQQEDSAVYLCASSSGTAYQETQYFGPGTRLLVL.

The chain has TRBV28 and TRBJ1-1; 10 bases fit TRBD1. The CDR3 length is 13 residues. Germline CDR1 MDHEN, CDR2 SYDVKM. Unmatched junction bases numbered 8, after V lost 5 bases and J lost 11 bases. DNA of the CDR3: TGTGCCAGCAGTCCCCCAGACAGGGGGCAGGCTTTCTTT. Translated, it gives CASSPPDRGQAFF.

The chain has TRBV29-1 and TRBJ1-4; possible D gene TRBD1, 6 bases. V shed 7 bases and J shed 8 bases, with 17 bases lying between them. The CDR3 is 13 residues long. CDR1 and CDR2 (germline): SQVTM, ANQGSEA. The CDR3, as DNA: TGCAGCGCCGTGGACAGTGGGTCAGAAAAACTGTTTTTT. It is translated as CSAVDSGSEKLFF.

The J gene is TRBJ1-1, the V gene TRBV2; 7 bases fit TRBD1. The CDR3 consists of 15 residues. The V gene end was trimmed by 6 bases and the J gene end by 0 bases; junction bases not matched to a gene: 7. Germline V CDR1 and CDR2: SNHLY, FYNNEI. The CDR3, as DNA: TGTGCCAGCAGCCGGGACAGCAGTATGAACACTGAAGCTTTCTTT. The encoded protein is CASSRDSSMNTEAFF.

This chain uses TRBV28 with TRBJ1-1; TRBD1 might be the D (6 bases). The V end lost 5 bases, the J end lost 1 base, and 11 bases lay between the germline ends. This CDR3 spans 14 amino acids. Per the germline V gene, CDR1 is MDHEN and CDR2 is SYDVKM. CDR3 amino acids: CASSQLQGNTEAFF. The CDR3 region has the DNA TGTGCCAGCAGTCAATTACAGGGGAACACTGAAGCTTTCTTT.

The chain uses TRBV11-2 and TRBJ1-6; D remains unclear. This CDR3 is 14 amino acids long. The germline gives CDR1 SGHAT, CDR2 FQNNGV. V gave up 5 bases and J gave up 4 bases, with 9 bases separating them. The DNA for the CDR3 is TGTGCCAGCAGCGTGGGCGGATATAATTCACCCCTCCACTTT. Translated, it gives CASSVGGYNSPLHF.

The V call is TRBV12-5, the J call TRBJ1-5; a weak D match, TRBD1 (5 bases). CDR3 length equals 13 residues. The germline V gene encodes CDR1 LGHNT and CDR2 FRNRAP. Trimming removed 5 bases from V and 7 bases from J, with 12 bases in between. In DNA form, the CDR3 reads TGTGCTAGTGGTCTAGGGGAGGAACAGCCCCAGCATTTT. It yields the protein CASGLGEEQPQHF.